This TCR beta chain originates from a study of STAT5B mutations in CD4+ large granular lymphocyte leukemia. Study-level points and caveats: Top patient clones used TRBV06 genes more often: 8/27 versus 2/35 in controls. Patient CD4-sorted repertoires stayed more clonal than healthy ones after leukemic-clone removal.

Control samples were healthy donors' buffy coats. Trimming took off 5 bases at V and 3 bases at J, with 16 bases between the two ends. The CDR3 totals 15 residues. Germline V gives CDR1 MNHEY, CDR2 SVGAGI. This clone appeared a single time. Its matching antigen is unknown. Authors' methods: A productive frequency of 2.59 x 10-5 was the lowest detectable. Here immunoSEQ multiplex PCR was the method, and the copy in TCRdb shows in-frame clones only, minus some. V and J calls and clone size are given by that table; D and trimming were obtained from the DNA. The sample lists tens of thousands of clones, 81% seen once, with 0.3% to 0.35% in the top ten.

The TCR was taken from a human donor in good health. The source material was CD4+ T cells from blood buffy coats. The chain joins TRBV6-5 to TRBJ2-5, with unresolved D. CDR3 loop: CASSPQTLPKETQYF. The CDR3 DNA reads TGTGCCAGCAGTCCACAGACACTCCCCAAAGAGACCCAGTACTTC.